The 8 T cell receptor beta chains below come from one sample, sequenced in a study of T-cell memory formation after mild COVID-19. TCRdb recomputed calls from the 5' RACE reads with MiXCR, one row per CDR3 protein. Of about 470,000 distinct CDR3 sequences listed, approximately 18% are singletons. Sequenced input: PBMCs or a T cell subset sorted from them (not recorded which). These receptors all stem from an adult woman who had mild COVID-19 (a few samples of this study predate the infection). Cell type and time point are not known.

This clonotype was detected only a few times. The chain carries TRBV2 and TRBJ2-4; perhaps TRBD2 as D (7 bases). V gave up 7 bases and J gave up 8 bases, with 27 bases separating them. CDR3 length: 17 residues. Germline CDR1 reads SNHLY; CDR2 reads FYNNEI. The CDR3 loop is CASIPRGGSKREDIQYF. In DNA, the CDR3 is TGTGCCAGCATTCCGAGGGGGGGCTCGAAGAGGGAGGACATTCAGTACTTC.

The chain is built from TRBV5-1 and TRBJ2-5, with 7 bases aligning to TRBD2. This CDR3 is 13 amino acids long. Germline V gene sequence: CDR1 SGHRS, CDR2 YFSETQ. With 4 bases clipped from V and 4 bases from J, the junction kept 4 bases outside the gene matches. CDR3 loop: CASSAPGGETQYF. Written as DNA, the CDR3 is TGCGCCAGCAGCGCGCCGGGAGGAGAGACCCAGTACTTC.

The CDR3 region has the DNA TGTGCCAGCAGCTTTCAGACTGAAAGCTCCTACAATGAGCAGTTCTTC. Protein: CASSFQTESSYNEQFF. This sequence joins TRBV12-1 and TRBJ2-1. TRBV12-1 is assigned pseudogene status. CDR3 length equals 16 residues.

DNA of the CDR3: TGCGCCAGCAGCTCAGGGACTAGCGGGGAAATCCAAGAGACCCAGTACTTC. It is translated as CASSSGTSGEIQETQYF. The chain has TRBV5-1 and TRBJ2-5; 13 positions agree with TRBD2. Germline V CDR1 and CDR2: SGHRS, YFSETQ. The V gene end was trimmed by 3 bases and the J gene end by 1 base; junction bases not matched to a gene: 6. CDR3 size: 17 residues.

This clonotype was seen a handful of times. The J gene is TRBJ2-5, the V gene TRBV29-1; D uncertain. The germline V gene encodes CDR1 SQVTM and CDR2 ANQGSEA. The germline V and J ends were trimmed by 5 bases and 5 bases, with 12 bases remaining between them. CDR3 length: 12 amino acids. This CDR3 reads CSVRKSWETQYF. DNA of the CDR3: TGCAGCGTTCGCAAGAGCTGGGAGACCCAGTACTTC. Supplemented by reference TRBV29-1 and TRBJ2-5, the full variable domain reads SAVISQKPSRDICQRGTSLTIQCQVDSQVTMMFWYRQQPGQSLTLIATANQGSEATYESGFVIDKFPISRPNLTFSTLTVSNMSPEDSSIYLCSVRKSWETQYFGPGTRLLVL.

There are a few counts of this clonotype. The rearrangement uses TRBV11-2 and TRBJ2-5; 13 bases match TRBD2. CDR3 length equals 16 residues. Germline CDR1 is SGHAT and CDR2 is FQNNGV. Germline trimming cut 5 bases from V and 7 bases from J; bases unmatched to any gene: 10. The DNA for the CDR3 is TGTGCCAGCAGCCCCGGACTAGCGGGAGTTCCGGTGACCCAGTACTTC. It specifies CASSPGLAGVPVTQYF. The full variable domain, its missing parts supplied by reference TRBV11-2 and TRBJ2-5, is EAGVAQSPRYKIIEKRQSVAFWCNPISGHATLYWYQQILGQGPKLLIQFQNNGVVDDSQLPKDRFSAERLKGVDSTLKIQPAKLEDSAVYLCASSPGLAGVPVTQYFGPGTRLLVL.

This clonotype was seen a handful of times. The genes are TRBV7-9 and TRBJ1-6; 8 bases map to TRBD1. The V segment lost 5 bases and the J segment 10 bases; nucleotides outside the gene matches: 7. The CDR3 contains 14 residues. Germline V lookup: CDR1 SEHNR, CDR2 FQNEAQ (reference sequence). The CDR3 DNA follows: TGTGCCAGCAGCACATCGACAGGGGCATCACCCCTCCACTTT. Its translation: CASSTSTGASPLHF.

CDR3: CASSFVLAGYNEQFF. CDR3 in DNA: TGTGCCAGCAGCTTTGTACTAGCGGGCTACAATGAGCAGTTCTTC. The V call is TRBV7-3, the J call TRBJ2-1; TRBD2 matches at 9 bases. Germline V gene sequence: CDR1 SGHTA, CDR2 FQGTGA. With V trimmed by 3 bases and J by 3 bases, 3 bases remained unmatched. This CDR3 spans 15 amino acids. The full variable domain, rest sourced from reference TRBV7-3 and TRBJ2-1, is GAGVSQTPSNKVTEKGKYVELRCDPISGHTALYWYRQSLGQGPEFLIYFQGTGAADDSGLPNDRFFAVRPEGSVSTLKIQRTERGDSAVYLCASSFVLAGYNEQFFGPGTRLTVL.